The clone carrying this T cell receptor (beta chain) was recorded at least ten times. Its antigen is not known. This sample was taken from a study of CD8 T cells in ankylosing spondylitis. The CDR3 covers 17 residues. Unmatched junction bases numbered 14, after V lost 3 bases and J lost 7 bases. Germline values: CDR1 LGHNA, CDR2 YNFKEQ. TCRdb re-called the 5' RACE reads through MiXCR, storing one row per CDR3 protein. The data hold 500,000 or so distinct CDR3 sequences, with approximately 5.3% observed a single time. Study outcomes and limitations: One TCR beta motif, made up of about 8 highly homologous variants, appeared characteristic of ankylosing spondylitis blood. Disease-linked clones were reportedly significantly enriched in matched ankylosing spondylitis synovial fluid.

This chain links TRBV4-2 with TRBJ2-1; TRBD2 aligns across 8 bases. The sample consisted of blood, either unsorted or a sorted T cell fraction (not recorded which). The clonotype comes from a male donor with ankylosing spondylitis. CDR3 sequence: CASSHHLHSGSRNEQFF. CDR3 DNA sequence: TGTGCCAGCAGCCACCACCTCCACAGCGGGAGTAGAAATGAGCAGTTCTTC.